The T cell receptor (beta chain) described here comes from a study of T cell changes during pregnancy in multiple sclerosis. The method was immunoSEQ multiplex PCR; TCRdb's version includes in-frame clones alone and lacks a portion of them. The sample records 60,000 to 90,000 clones, around 91% being singletons. This clone appeared a single time. CDR3 length equals 15 residues. Trimming shortened V by 3 bases and J by 0 bases, and 12 bases separated the two germline ends. The clonotype comes from a female donor with multiple sclerosis, enrolled in a pregnancy study. The chain combines TRBV5-3 with TRBJ1-1; TRBD1 is a possible D gene (6 bases). TRBV5-3 is noted as an ORF with a role that remains uncertain. The sequences come from peripheral blood, collected before pregnancy. The CDR3 nucleotides are TGTGCCAGAAGCTCACCCGACAGGCTGAACACTGAAGCTTTCTTT. The encoded protein is CARSSPDRLNTEAFF.